Below, 30 T cell receptor beta chains from the same sample are listed, as sequenced in a study of blood T cells in healthy people across ages. A sample-barcoded 5' primer and a J-beta primer mix were used in a second PCR of about 6 to 12 cycles. One entry per CDR3 protein, called by TCRdb with MiXCR from the 5' RACE reads. The table shows about 1.4 million distinct CDR3 sequences, with 59% occurring only once. Sequenced input: blood. Every receptor here comes from a man aged 18 to 35 in good health.

Concerning this clonotype: One junction end does not reproduce the germline sequence, and a read error may be involved. The CDR3 DNA follows: TGTGCCGGCAGTTCGCCACTGACTGAGGGGCCTGAAGCTTTCTTT. It translates to CAGSSPLTEGPEAFF. V gene TRBV6-6 combines with J gene TRBJ1-1; a possible D gene is TRBD1 (5 bases). Germline CDR1 MNHNY, CDR2 SVGAGI (reference sequence). The CDR3 is 15 amino acids.

J is TRBJ1-2 and V is TRBV4-1; the D is unclear. The V gene lost 0 bases and the J gene lost 2 bases, with 13 bases spanning the gap. The length of the CDR3 is 16 residues. Germline V gene sequence: CDR1 MGHRA, CDR2 YSYEKL. DNA for the CDR3: TGCGCCAGCAGCCAAGATCTCAGACTGGTCAACTATGGCTACACCTTC. It translates to CASSQDLRLVNYGYTF.

This chain uses TRBV4-1 with TRBJ2-5, with 9 bases fitting TRBD2. The germline V gene has CDR1 MGHRA and CDR2 YSYEKL. The CDR3 contains 15 residues. V lost 4 bases to trimming and J lost 2 bases; unmatched junction nucleotides: 5. CDR3 sequence (DNA): TGCGCCAGCAGCCGTAGCGGGGGCCTACAAGAGACCCAGTACTTC. Translation: CASSRSGGLQETQYF.

A few counts support this clonotype. The chain uses TRBV20-1 and TRBJ2-7; D is unclear. Trimming took off 5 bases at V and 3 bases at J, with 26 bases between the two ends. The CDR3 length is 17 residues. Germline values: CDR1 DFQATT, CDR2 SNEGSKA (reference sequence). CDR3 sequence (DNA): TGCAGTGCTCCGATGGCCTTGGCAGGAAGCGTGCGCTACGAGCAGTACTTC. This sequence encodes CSAPMALAGSVRYEQYF.

This chain uses TRBV20-1 with TRBJ2-7; possibly TRBD2 for D (7 bases). Germline V lookup: CDR1 DFQATT, CDR2 SNEGSKA (reference sequence). The CDR3 loop spans 12 amino acids. The V gene lost 6 bases and the J gene lost 3 bases, with 12 bases spanning the gap. CDR3 sequence reads: CSAYREGYEQYF. CDR3 in DNA: TGCAGTGCCTACAGGGAGGGCTACGAGCAGTACTTC.

This sequence joins TRBV2 and TRBJ2-5; 8 nucleotides align to TRBD1. This CDR3 has 16 residues. Germline V gene sequence: CDR1 SNHLY, CDR2 FYNNEI. The V and J ends lost 6 bases and 3 bases, in that order; junction bases with no gene match: 12. The CDR3: CASRGSPGTGEETQYF. CDR3 bases: TGTGCCAGCAGGGGGTCTCCCGGGACAGGTGAAGAGACCCAGTACTTC.

This clonotype showed up just a few times. This chain connects TRBV20-1 to TRBJ2-1; D is unresolved. The CDR3 totals 16 residues. V was trimmed by 2 bases and J by 1 base, leaving 15 bases between them. The germline V gene has CDR1 DFQATT and CDR2 SNEGSKA (reference sequence). The CDR3, as DNA: TGCAGTGCTAGAAATTGGGTGGGCGGTTCCTACAATGAGCAGTTCTTC. It translates to CSARNWVGGSYNEQFF.

This clonotype was counted a single time. This chain links TRBV10-3 with TRBJ2-1; D perhaps matches TRBD1 (6 bases). V gave up 3 bases and J gave up 8 bases, with 8 bases separating them. This CDR3 spans 12 amino acids. Germline lookup yields CDR1 ENHRY and CDR2 SYGVKD. This CDR3 is CAISDAGDEQFF. DNA for the CDR3: TGTGCCATCAGTGATGCAGGGGATGAGCAGTTCTTC.

The V gene is TRBV7-6, the J gene TRBJ2-1; perhaps TRBD2 as D (6 bases). V lost 3 bases and J 7 bases, leaving 13 bases between the germline ends. Germline-derived CDR1 and CDR2 are SGHVS and FNYEAQ. The CDR3 extends over 14 amino acids. As DNA, the CDR3 is TGTGCCAGCAGCTTTTTAGCGGAGTTAAATGAGCAGTTCTTC. It translates to CASSFLAELNEQFF.

The V and J genes are TRBV11-2 and TRBJ2-7; TRBD2 agrees at 9 bases. The CDR3 totals 15 residues. With V trimmed by 6 bases and J by 2 bases, 8 bases remained unmatched. Germline V lookup: CDR1 SGHAT, CDR2 FQNNGV. The CDR3: CASSSGLARTYEQYF. CDR3 nucleotides: TGTGCCAGCAGTTCAGGACTAGCGAGGACCTACGAGCAGTACTTC.

This clonotype was detected a few times. The chain couples TRBV28 to TRBJ2-7; 8 bases are shared with TRBD1. The V and J ends lost 4 bases and 4 bases, in that order; junction bases with no gene match: 9. The CDR3 covers 15 residues. Germline CDR1 MDHEN, CDR2 SYDVKM. The CDR3 sequence is CASSSLLTGGYEQYF. The CDR3 DNA reads as TGTGCCAGCAGTTCCCTTCTCACAGGGGGGTACGAGCAGTACTTC.

This chain uses TRBV27 with TRBJ2-2; D gene uncertain. Trimming pared 6 bases from V and 1 base from J, leaving 6 bases between. This CDR3 has 13 amino acids. Per germline, CDR1 MNHEY and CDR2 SMNVEV (reference sequence). The CDR3 coding sequence is TGTGCCAGCAGGGGGATGAACACCGGGGAGCTGTTTTTT. Protein product: CASRGMNTGELFF.

This chain connects TRBV15 to TRBJ2-1; D not resolved. This CDR3 is built from 16 residues. In germline, CDR1 is LNHNV, CDR2 YYDKDF (reference sequence). V was trimmed by 0 bases and J by 0 bases, leaving 9 bases between them. The CDR3 DNA is TGTGCCACCAGCAGAGAGACCCCGAGCTCCTACAATGAGCAGTTCTTC. This encodes CATSRETPSSYNEQFF.

V and J are TRBV29-1 and TRBJ2-3; unclear D gene. This CDR3 region has 14 residues. Germline-derived CDR1 and CDR2 are SQVTM and ANQGSEA. Trimming stripped 0 bases from V and 0 bases from J, with 7 bases between. The CDR3 loop reads CSVEDSRSTDTQYF. CDR3 nucleotides: TGCAGCGTTGAAGACAGCCGGAGCACAGATACGCAGTATTTT.

The rearrangement joins TRBV10-3 to TRBJ2-3; 7 positions agree with TRBD2. The CDR3 is 12 residues long. CDR1 is ENHRY and CDR2 is SYGVKD in the germline V gene. V shed 11 bases, J shed 5 bases, and the junction held 7 bases outside the gene matches. CDR3 protein: CAGSGFQDTQYF. The CDR3 DNA sequence: TGTGCCGGTAGCGGGTTCCAAGATACGCAGTATTTT.

The chain uses TRBV5-1 and TRBJ2-3; D perhaps matches TRBD1 (6 bases). Looked up from germline, CDR1 is SGHRS and CDR2 is YFSETQ. The CDR3 extends over 17 amino acids. The V end was cut by 6 bases, the J end by 4 bases, with 24 bases between. The CDR3 region is CASTLPETGAFSDTQYF. In nucleotides, the CDR3 is TGCGCCAGCACCCTGCCCGAGACAGGAGCGTTTTCAGATACGCAGTATTTT.

The chain carries TRBV7-9 and TRBJ1-2; 8 positions match TRBD1. After removal of 7 bases from V and 4 bases from J, the junction contained 17 bases not matched to a gene. The CDR3 consists of 17 residues. Per the germline V gene, CDR1 is SEHNR and CDR2 is FQNEAQ (reference sequence). The CDR3 loop reads CASTLLSPRTGSYGYTF. DNA of the CDR3: TGTGCCAGCACCCTCCTTTCCCCCCGGACAGGGAGCTATGGCTACACCTTC.

The genes are TRBV10-3 and TRBJ1-1; TRBD1 might be the D (5 bases). Germline loops: CDR1 ENHRY, CDR2 SYGVKD. Between the trimmed V and J ends, which lost 7 bases and 1 base, there was a span of 13 bases. The CDR3 is made up of 14 amino acids. The CDR3 DNA is TGTGCCATCAAAGGAGGGGAAAAGAACACTGAAGCTTTCTTT. Translated, it gives CAIKGGEKNTEAFF.

Concerning this clonotype itself: Compared with germline, one end of the junction differs, possibly owing to a read error. This chain connects TRBV29-1 to TRBJ2-1, with 13 bases matching TRBD2. Looked up from germline, CDR1 is SQVTM and CDR2 is ANQGSEA. The CDR3 totals 15 residues. The CDR3 loop is CSVDTGTSGAHEQFF. DNA for the CDR3: TGTAGCGTTGATACCGGGACTAGCGGGGCCCATGAGCAGTTCTTC.

This clonotype came up a few times. The CDR3 spells CASSIGGVFQETQYF. CDR3 DNA: TGTGCCAGCAGTATCGGGGGGGTCTTCCAAGAGACCCAGTACTTC. The chain joins TRBV6-5 to TRBJ2-5; TRBD2 aligns across 8 bases. Germline CDR1 MNHEY, CDR2 SVGAGI. The V and J ends lost 5 bases and 1 base, in that order; junction bases with no gene match: 6. The CDR3 totals 15 residues.

V usage is TRBV20-1 and J usage is TRBJ1-5; 7 nucleotides line up with TRBD1. The CDR3 covers 16 residues. CDR1 DFQATT and CDR2 SNEGSKA come from the germline V gene (reference sequence). After removal of 3 bases from V and 6 bases from J, the junction contained 14 bases not matched to a gene. DNA of the CDR3: TGCAGTGCTAGGAGCGGGAGACAGGGACGGGGTCAGCCCCAGCATTTT. Translated, it gives CSARSGRQGRGQPQHF.

This sequence joins TRBV10-3 and TRBJ1-2; D gene unclear. Germline-derived CDR1 and CDR2 are ENHRY and SYGVKD. This CDR3 has 12 residues. V was trimmed by 3 bases and J by 5 bases, leaving 7 bases between them. The DNA of the CDR3 is TGTGCCATCAGTGACGGAGAGTATGGCTACACCTTC. Its translation: CAISDGEYGYTF.

The genes are TRBV2 and TRBJ1-2; 10 bases align to TRBD1. Per germline, CDR1 SNHLY and CDR2 FYNNEI. The CDR3 sequence is 16 residues long. V shed 5 bases and J 6 bases; nucleotides not matched to a gene: 12. The CDR3, as DNA: TGTGCCAGCAGTAGTGACAGGGGGCGGTATAAAGATGGCTACACCTTC. It codes for CASSSDRGRYKDGYTF.

V and J are TRBV27 and TRBJ2-5, with a weak D call TRBD1 (5 bases). The DNA end is more similar to TRBJ2-7, so the J call may be wrong. CDR3 length equals 16 residues. Germline CDR1 reads MNHEY; CDR2 reads SMNVEV (reference sequence). This CDR3 reads CASMNPQDQYPYEQYF. The CDR3 nucleotides read TGTGCCAGCATGAACCCACAGGACCAATACCCGTACGAGCAGTACTTC.

This clonotype has more than one count but fewer than ten. This chain uses TRBV20-1 with TRBJ2-1; 14 bases line up with TRBD2. CDR1 and CDR2 from the germline V gene are DFQATT and SNEGSKA (reference sequence). Germline trimming cut 6 bases from V and 0 bases from J; bases unmatched to any gene: 7. The CDR3 contains 17 residues. In DNA form, the CDR3 reads TGCAGTGCAGCCGGGACTAGCGGGAGTCCCTCCTACAATGAGCAGTTCTTC. It translates to CSAAGTSGSPSYNEQFF.

The chain uses TRBV29-1 and TRBJ2-1; TRBD1 or TRBD2 may be the D gene (6 bases each). V lost 4 bases and J lost 7, with 8 bases in between. Per germline, CDR1 SQVTM and CDR2 ANQGSEA. The CDR3 is 11 residues long. The CDR3 DNA reads as TGCAGCGTTGGAGGGGGGAATGAGCAGTTCTTC. Residues: CSVGGGNEQFF.

This chain uses TRBV5-1 with TRBJ1-1; D uncertain. Germline CDR1 SGHRS, CDR2 YFSETQ. Trimming stripped 0 bases from V and 6 bases from J, with 15 bases between. The CDR3 is 15 residues long. The CDR3, as DNA: TGCGCCAGCAGCTTGGGTGTAGGCCTAACCCCTGAAGCTTTCTTT. Translating gives CASSLGVGLTPEAFF.

This sequence joins TRBV6-5 and TRBJ1-2, with 9 bases fitting TRBD1. Looked up from germline, CDR1 is MNHEY and CDR2 is SVGAGI. The trim removed 1 base at V and 4 bases at J, leaving 13 bases unmatched. The CDR3 runs 18 residues. CDR3 coding DNA: TGTGCCAGCAGTTACTTCCCCGGGACAGGGAGACAAGGCTATGGCTACACCTTC. Amino acids: CASSYFPGTGRQGYGYTF.

CDR3 in amino acids: CASSLPLAGQQQFF. CDR3 sequence (DNA): TGTGCCAGCAGTTTGCCACTAGCGGGACAACAGCAGTTCTTC. The chain couples TRBV6-2 or TRBV6-3 to TRBJ2-1, with TRBD2 identical over 10 bases. The CDR3 runs 14 residues. Germline CDR1 and CDR2: MNHEY and SVGEGT. Trimming took 4 bases from V and 11 from J; bases not matched to a gene: 8.

In this sample, this clonotype turned up a few times. This chain uses TRBV27 with TRBJ2-3; 12 bases align to TRBD2. This CDR3 has 17 residues. Germline loops: CDR1 MNHEY, CDR2 SMNVEV (reference sequence). J gave up 2 bases and V 6 bases, and 9 bases lay outside the gene matches. The CDR3 spells CASRLLGLAGPTDTQYF. CDR3 in DNA: TGTGCCAGCAGACTACTCGGACTAGCGGGACCCACAGATACGCAGTATTTT.